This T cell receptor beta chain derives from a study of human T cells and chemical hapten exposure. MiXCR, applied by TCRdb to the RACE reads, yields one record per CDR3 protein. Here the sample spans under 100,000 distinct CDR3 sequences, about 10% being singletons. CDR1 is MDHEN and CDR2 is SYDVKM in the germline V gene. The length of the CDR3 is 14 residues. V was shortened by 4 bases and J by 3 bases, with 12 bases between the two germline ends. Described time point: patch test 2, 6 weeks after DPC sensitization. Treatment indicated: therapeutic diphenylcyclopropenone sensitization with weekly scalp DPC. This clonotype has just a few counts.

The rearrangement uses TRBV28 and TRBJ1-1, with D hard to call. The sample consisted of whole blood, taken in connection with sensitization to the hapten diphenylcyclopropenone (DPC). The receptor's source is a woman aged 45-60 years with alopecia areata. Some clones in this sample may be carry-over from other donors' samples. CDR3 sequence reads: CASSSLQGYTEAFF. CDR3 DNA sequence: TGTGCCAGCAGTTCGTTACAAGGGTACACTGAAGCTTTCTTT.